A selection of T cell receptor beta chains follows, all from one sample in a study of chemoradiotherapy in HPV16-positive cancers. Assay used: immunoSEQ multiplex PCR; TCRdb lists only in-frame clones, some missing. The repertoire includes 25,000 to 35,000 clones, roughly nine tenths of them detected once, and less than 25% sits in the top ten. Material: blood, obtained from a patient who underwent chemoradiotherapy. The receptors come from a human donor with HPV-associated anogenital cancer. CDR3s include the opening cysteine and the closing phenylalanine or tryptophan. A D gene is named only where the DNA matches it firmly. Part of the rows lack a size; the others show once, few, many or a class for expanded clones.

TRBV7-2,.,TRBJ1-6,once,TGTGCCAGCAGCCACGCAGGTACAGGGAATTCACCCCTCCACTTT,CASSHAGTGNSPLHF
TRBV28,.,TRBJ1-6,.,TGTGCCAGCAGTATGGGTGGAGGCAATTCACCCCTCCACTTT,CASSMGGGNSPLHF
TRBV5-4,.,TRBJ2-1,.,TGTGCCAGCAGATTAGCCGGGACAAGATCCTACAATGAGCAGTTCTTC,CASRLAGTRSYNEQFF
TRBV18,TRBD1,TRBJ2-7,.,TGTGCCAGCTCACCAAGACAGGGTGTTGGCTACGAGCAGTACTTC,CASSPRQGVGYEQYF
TRBV9,.,TRBJ2-3,.,TGTGCCAGCAGCGTAGTTGAGGGACCCACAGATACGCAGTATTTT,CASSVVEGPTDTQYF
TRBV6-6,.,TRBJ2-5,.,TGTGCCAGCAGTTACTTAACAGGGAGCGGGGAGACCCAGTACTTC,CASSYLTGSGETQYF
TRBV4-2,TRBD2,TRBJ2-3,.,TGTGCCAGCAGCCGCCGGACTAGCGGGGGCACTAGCACAGATACGCAGTATTTT,CASSRRTSGGTSTDTQYF
TRBV5-1,.,TRBJ1-4,.,TGCGCCAGCAGCTTGGCGGGAAGCTCTAATGAAAAACTGTTTTTT,CASSLAGSSNEKLFF
TRBV5-1,.,TRBJ2-2,.,TGCGCCAGCAGCCTCCCCCCAAGCGGCCTTCCGGGCACCGGGGAGCTGTTTTTT,CASSLPPSGLPGTGELFF
TRBV5-1,.,TRBJ1-4,.,TGCGCCAGCAGCTTGGAAGGGGGAAGAAAACTGTTTTTT,CASSLEGGRKLFF
TRBV18,TRBD1,TRBJ2-1,.,TGTGCCAGCTCACCGACTTCCGGGACAGGGTTGGGCAATGAGCAGTTCTTC,CASSPTSGTGLGNEQFF
TRBV5-5,.,TRBJ1-1,.,TGTGCCAGCAGCTTGGGGGGGTTAAGGGACACTGAAGCTTTCTTT,CASSLGGLRDTEAFF
TRBV4-1,.,TRBJ1-1,.,TGCGCCAGCAGAACAACAGATTTCCCTGAAGCTTTCTTT,CASRTTDFPEAFF
TRBV5-1,TRBD1,TRBJ2-7,.,TGCGCCAGCAGCCTACAGGGGGCCGCGCGGGGAGACGAGCAGTACTTC,CASSLQGAARGDEQYF
TRBV13,.,TRBJ2-7,.,TGTGCCAGCAGCACCGGGCCGACGCTCTACGAGCAGTACTTC,CASSTGPTLYEQYF
TRBV30,TRBD1,TRBJ1-6,.,TGTGCCTGGAGTGTAGGTAACAGGGGCCGCCTCCACTTT,CAWSVGNRGRLHF
TRBV6-1,.,TRBJ2-7,.,TGTGCCAGCAGTGAGGGACTCCTGACCCCCTACGAGCAGTACTTC,CASSEGLLTPYEQYF
TRBV7-6,.,TRBJ2-7,.,TGTGCCAGCAGCCCGACCGCCTGGGGGTCCTACGAGCAGTACTTC,CASSPTAWGSYEQYF
TRBV13,.,TRBJ2-2,.,TGTGCCAGCAGCTTAGAGTCCGGCTCACTTGGGACCGGGGAGCTGTTTTTT,CASSLESGSLGTGELFF
TRBV5-6,.,TRBJ2-5,.,TGTGCCAGCAGCTTAATAGGGTTAGGCCAAGAGACCCAGTACTTC,CASSLIGLGQETQYF
TRBV5-6,TRBD2,TRBJ2-2,.,TGTGCCAGCAGCGTGGGACTAGGCAACACCGGGGAGCTGTTTTTT,CASSVGLGNTGELFF
TRBV13,.,TRBJ2-4,.,TGTGCCAGCAGCTTGGCCGGGGGAGAGGACATTCAGTACTTC,CASSLAGGEDIQYF
TRBV9,.,TRBJ2-7,.,TGTGCCCGTAGTGATGCCGAGCAGTACTTC,CARSDAEQYF
TRBV5-1,.,TRBJ2-3,.,TGCGCCAGCAGCTTGGCCAGTACGGGAATGACAGATACGCAGTATTTT,CASSLASTGMTDTQYF
TRBV27,.,TRBJ2-1,.,TGTGCCAGCAGTTTATCTGGGGGGTCGTGGCTTAATGAGCAGTTCTTC,CASSLSGGSWLNEQFF
TRBV5-8,TRBD2,TRBJ2-1,.,TGTGCCAGTGCCGTTGGACTAGCGAGCCTACTGCTCTCCTACAATGAGCAGTTCTTC,CASAVGLASLLLSYNEQFF
TRBV7-2,.,TRBJ2-7,.,TGTGCCAGCAGCTTAGGATACGGGGGTTCCTACGAGCAGTACTTC,CASSLGYGGSYEQYF
TRBV7-9,TRBD1,TRBJ1-2,.,TGTGCCAGCAGCTTATCAGGGGGCGGGTATGGCTACACCTTC,CASSLSGGGYGYTF
TRBV7-2,.,TRBJ1-5,once,TGTGCCAGCAGCCAATCCCGGGACCAGCCCCAGCATTTT,CASSQSRDQPQHF